Presented here are 19 T cell receptor beta chains from one specimen sequenced in a study of control samples from healthy donors and cancer patients. The protocol was immunoSEQ multiplex PCR, while the TCRdb copy is restricted to in-frame clones and leaves out a portion. The sample yields 140,000 to 150,000 clones, approximately 94% seen once. Specimen: blood. The receptors derive from a man younger than 35 in good health.

The chain recombines TRBV3-1 (or the pseudogene TRBV3-2) with TRBJ1-1; D call uncertain. Germline V CDR1 and CDR2: LGHDT, YNNKEL (reference sequence). The length of the CDR3 is 14 residues. V gave up 2 bases and J gave up 3 bases, with 10 bases separating them. CDR3 coding DNA: TGTGCCAGCAGCCAAATCGCTGGGGACACTGAAGCTTTCTTT. Translated, it gives CASSQIAGDTEAFF.

The chain uses TRBV28 and TRBJ1-1; tentatively, D is TRBD1 (5 bases). CDR3 length: 15 residues. Germline CDR1 and CDR2: MDHEN and SYDVKM. Trimming took 11 bases from V and 5 from J, leaving 24 bases between them. This CDR3 reads CARIAGGRGETEAFF. The CDR3, as DNA: TGTGCCCGCATCGCCGGGGGGAGGGGTGAAACTGAAGCTTTCTTT.

This chain connects TRBV9 to TRBJ2-1, with D possibly TRBD1 on 6 matching bases. This CDR3 is built from 15 residues. Germline CDR1 reads SGDLS; CDR2 reads YYNGEE. Deletions cut 2 bases from V and 5 bases from J, with 14 bases between. CDR3 nucleotide sequence: TGTGCCAGCAGCGTTTGGCCGGGACATCACAATGAGCAGTTCTTC. As protein: CASSVWPGHHNEQFF. Supplemented by reference TRBV9 and TRBJ2-1, the full variable domain reads DSGVTQTPKHLITATGQRVTLRCSPRSGDLSVYWYQQSLDQGLQFLIQYYNGEERAKGNILERFSAQQFPDLHSELNLSSLELGDSALYFCASSVWPGHHNEQFFGPGTRLTVL.

The chain carries TRBV27 and TRBJ2-2; TRBD1 is a possible D gene (6 bases). V lost 5 bases, J lost 2 bases, and 15 bases lay in between. The CDR3 loop spans 16 amino acids. Germline values: CDR1 MNHEY, CDR2 SMNVEV (reference sequence). CDR3 bases: TGTGCCAGCAGTCCCCACGACAGGAGAAACACCGGGGAGCTGTTTTTT. Translated: CASSPHDRRNTGELFF.

This sequence joins TRBV30 and TRBJ2-2; 8 nucleotides agree with TRBD1. With 2 bases clipped from V and 7 bases from J, the junction kept 6 bases outside the gene matches. The CDR3 has 14 amino acids. Germline V gene data show CDR1 as GTSNPN and CDR2 as SVGIG (reference sequence). The chain's CDR3 is CAWSWTGFDGELFF. DNA of the CDR3: TGTGCCTGGAGTTGGACAGGGTTTGACGGGGAGCTGTTTTTT.

The rearrangement uses TRBV2 and TRBJ2-1; maybe TRBD1 (6 bases). V was trimmed by 7 bases and J by 4 bases, leaving 14 bases between them. The CDR3 totals 14 residues. CDR1 and CDR2 (germline): SNHLY, FYNNEI. CDR3 sequence: CASTPGVGYNEQFF. CDR3 sequence (DNA): TGTGCCAGCACTCCAGGGGTTGGTTACAATGAGCAGTTCTTC. The whole variable domain, filled in from reference TRBV2 and TRBJ2-1, reads EPEVTQTPSHQVTQMGQEVILRCVPISNHLYFYWYRQILGQKVEFLVSFYNNEISEKSEIFDDQFSVERPDGSNFTLKIRSTKLEDSAMYFCASTPGVGYNEQFFGPGTRLTVL.

The J gene is TRBJ1-5, the V gene TRBV6-5; no clear D gene. The V gene's germline CDR1 is MNHEY and CDR2 SVGAGI. With 4 bases removed from V and 0 bases from J, the gap between germline ends came to 10 bases. The CDR3 has 15 residues. The CDR3 spells CASSSPIGSNQPQHF. CDR3 coding DNA: TGTGCCAGCAGTTCCCCCATAGGTAGCAATCAGCCCCAGCATTTT.

The V gene is TRBV6-1, the J gene TRBJ2-3; D gene ambiguous. V lost 1 base and J lost 2, with 10 bases in between. This CDR3 has 15 residues. Germline lookup yields CDR1 MNHNS and CDR2 SASEGT. The CDR3 region has the DNA TGTGCCAGCAGTGAAGGCGACACGGTCACAGATACGCAGTATTTT. Translating gives CASSEGDTVTDTQYF.

Comment on this clone: Mismatch with germline at one junction end may stem from a read error. CDR3: CASSLSSGSDTQYF. DNA of the CDR3: TGTGCTAGCAGCTTATCCTCGGGTTCAGATACGCAGTATTTT. The rearrangement links TRBV7-7 to TRBJ2-3, with D unresolved. Germline CDR1 SSHAT, CDR2 FNYEAQ (reference sequence). The CDR3 spans 14 residues.

DNA for the CDR3: TGTGCCAGCAGTTTATTAGCGGGGGGGATGTACAATGAGCAGTTCTTC. This codes for CASSLLAGGMYNEQFF. The V gene is TRBV27, the J gene TRBJ2-1; TRBD2 agrees at 11 bases. CDR1 is MNHEY, CDR2 SMNVEV, per germline (reference sequence). V was pared by 1 base and J by 4 bases, with 3 bases of the junction left unmatched. This CDR3 is 16 amino acids long.

The chain carries TRBV9 and TRBJ2-5; 16 bases are a match to TRBD2. V was pared by 4 bases and J by 2 bases, with 5 bases of the junction left unmatched. Germline CDR1 SGDLS, CDR2 YYNGEE. The length of the CDR3 is 17 residues. CDR3 nucleotide sequence: TGTGCCAGCAGCCCCGGGACTAGCGGGGGGGTTCAAGAGACCCAGTACTTC. Amino acid sequence: CASSPGTSGGVQETQYF. The whole variable domain, filled in from reference TRBV9 and TRBJ2-5, reads DSGVTQTPKHLITATGQRVTLRCSPRSGDLSVYWYQQSLDQGLQFLIQYYNGEERAKGNILERFSAQQFPDLHSELNLSSLELGDSALYFCASSPGTSGGVQETQYFGPGTRLLVL.

This chain joins TRBV12-3 or TRBV12-4 and TRBJ1-1; D not certain. V was pared by 3 bases and J by 1 base, with 6 bases between. This CDR3 has 13 amino acids. CDR3 nucleotides: TGTGCCAGCAGTTTTATACGGAACACTGAAGCTTTCTTT. Translated, it gives CASSFIRNTEAFF.

In this sample, this clone turned up many times. The J gene is TRBJ1-2, the V gene TRBV6-6; 7 bases line up with TRBD1. V trimming: 2 bases; J trimming: 5 bases; junction bases outside the gene matches: 11. The CDR3 length is 16 residues. CDR1 is MNHNY and CDR2 is SVGAGI in the germline V gene (reference sequence). CDR3 DNA sequence: TGTGCCAGCAGTTACAGGGAACGGACAGGACCTTATGGCTACACCTTC. Encoded protein: CASSYRERTGPYGYTF.

The chain employs TRBV7-9 and TRBJ2-3, with a possible D match to TRBD1 (5 bases). The CDR3 spans 12 residues. The V end was cut by 3 bases, the J end by 4 bases, with 5 bases between. Germline V lookup: CDR1 SEHNR, CDR2 FQNEAQ (reference sequence). The chain's CDR3 is CASSLTADTQYF. In DNA, the CDR3 is TGTGCCAGCAGCTTGACAGCAGATACGCAGTATTTT.

CDR3 DNA: TGTGCCTACCTAGGCCCCGGGACTAACCTCTTCTCCTACAATGAGCAGTTCTTC. Its protein product is CAYLGPGTNLFSYNEQFF. The J gene is TRBJ2-1, the V gene TRBV30; 7 positions agree with TRBD2. The CDR3 is 18 amino acids. The germline gives CDR1 GTSNPN, CDR2 SVGIG (reference sequence). V dropped 7 bases and J dropped 0; count of bases not matched to a gene: 18.

The chain links TRBV9 to TRBJ2-2; D gene ambiguous. CDR1 is SGDLS, CDR2 YYNGEE, per germline. The CDR3 extends over 13 amino acids. The V end lost 4 bases, the J end lost 5 bases, and 9 bases lay between the germline ends. The CDR3 DNA follows: TGTGCCAGCAGCCTGAGGTGGACCGGGGAGCTGTTTTTT. Protein: CASSLRWTGELFF. The complete variable domain, with remaining parts taken from reference TRBV9 and TRBJ2-2, reads DSGVTQTPKHLITATGQRVTLRCSPRSGDLSVYWYQQSLDQGLQFLIQYYNGEERAKGNILERFSAQQFPDLHSELNLSSLELGDSALYFCASSLRWTGELFFGEGSRLTVL.

V gene TRBV29-1 combines with J gene TRBJ2-7, with D perhaps assigned TRBD1 or TRBD2 (5 bases each). V lost 4 bases to trimming and J lost 2 bases, with 12 bases between them. CDR3 length equals 13 residues. From germline, CDR1 is SQVTM and CDR2 ANQGSEA. The CDR3 DNA sequence: TGCAGCGTTGGTCGGGACCCCGCCTACGAGCAGTACTTC. Encoded protein: CSVGRDPAYEQYF.

The CDR3 spells CASSDRGPTEAFF. The DNA of the CDR3 is TGTGCCAGCTCCGACCGGGGGCCAACTGAAGCTTTCTTT. This chain connects TRBV7-2 to TRBJ1-1; possibly TRBD1 for D (6 bases). The length of the CDR3 is 13 residues. Germline-derived CDR1 and CDR2 are SGHTA and FQGNSA. The V end was cut by 8 bases, the J end by 5 bases, with 15 bases between.

V is TRBV24-1 and J is TRBJ1-5, with TRBD1 identical over 7 bases. The V gene's germline CDR1 is KGHDR and CDR2 SFDVKD. V was clipped by 10 bases and J by 6 bases; unmatched bases: 11. The CDR3 has 14 amino acids. DNA for the CDR3: TGTGCCACTTCCTCAGACAGGGTGAGTCAGCCCCAGCATTTT. As protein: CATSSDRVSQPQHF.